One sample yielded the 19 T cell receptor beta chains listed below, sequenced in a study of post-analysis software for immune sequencing data. TCR beta cDNA libraries included unique molecular identifiers. TCRdb independently ran MiXCR on the PCR reads; one entry per CDR3 protein. The sample has some 890,000 distinct CDR3 sequences, roughly 58% seen once. Study findings and constraints: About five TRBV segments (TRBV5-6, TRBV5-1 and TRBV20-1 among them) occurred more frequently in patients than in controls.

Antigens of these TCRs are unknown. The sequenced sample was blood. These receptors were collected from a girl aged 5-17 years with multiple sclerosis.

The rearrangement links TRBV7-9 to TRBJ1-1; the match to TRBD1 covers 7 bases. Per germline, CDR1 SEHNR and CDR2 FQNEAQ (reference sequence). With 4 bases clipped from V and 5 bases from J, the junction kept 7 bases outside the gene matches. The CDR3 spans 14 residues. This CDR3 is CASSSFSGGTEAFF. CDR3 bases: TGTGCCAGCAGCTCCTTCTCAGGGGGTACTGAAGCTTTCTTT.

The chain carries TRBV29-1 and TRBJ2-1; 7 positions agree with TRBD2. The length of the CDR3 is 14 residues. Trimming at V came to 2 bases and at J to 3 bases, leaving 4 bases not matched to a gene. Looked up from germline, CDR1 is SQVTM and CDR2 is ANQGSEA. The CDR3 is CSVEWTSVYNEQFF. The DNA of the CDR3 is TGCAGCGTTGAATGGACTAGTGTCTACAATGAGCAGTTCTTC.

This clonotype was counted only a few times. CDR3 DNA: TGTGCCAGCAGGCCCTCCGGGACCCTATACAATGAGCAGTTCTTC. This codes for CASRPSGTLYNEQFF. The V call is TRBV6-2 or TRBV6-3, the J call TRBJ2-1, with D perhaps being TRBD1 or TRBD2 (5 bases each). CDR1 MNHEY and CDR2 SVGEGT come from the germline V gene. Trimming took off 6 bases at V and 4 bases at J, with 16 bases between the two ends. The CDR3 consists of 15 residues.

The chain combines TRBV10-3 with TRBJ2-3, with 8 bases matching TRBD1. Looked up from germline, CDR1 is ENHRY and CDR2 is SYGVKD. The trim removed 8 bases at V and 3 bases at J, leaving 10 bases unmatched. The length of the CDR3 is 15 residues. CDR3 region: CAIAGTGGHTDTQYF. CDR3 DNA sequence: TGTGCCATCGCGGGGACAGGAGGACATACAGATACGCAGTATTTT.

As concerns this clonotype: The junction differs from germline at one of its ends, possibly a read error. V and J are TRBV29-1 and TRBJ1-1; possible D gene TRBD1, 5 bases. CDR3 length equals 14 residues. The V gene's germline CDR1 is SQVTM and CDR2 ANQGSEA. CDR3 residues: CSVEDSFYHTEAFF. CDR3 DNA: TGCAGCGTGGAAGACAGTTTCTATCACACTGAAGCTTTCTTT. The complete variable domain, with remaining parts taken from reference TRBV29-1 and TRBJ1-1, reads SAVISQKPSRDICQRGTSLTIQCQVDSQVTMMFWYRQQPGQSLTLIATANQGSEATYESGFVIDKFPISRPNLTFSTLTVSNMSPEDSSIYLCSVEDSFYHTEAFFGQGTRLTVV.

The chain joins TRBV10-3 to TRBJ2-4; 10 bases are shared with TRBD2. V lost 6 bases to trimming and J lost 14 bases; unmatched junction nucleotides: 13. The germline V gene encodes CDR1 ENHRY and CDR2 SYGVKD. There are 14 residues in the CDR3. CDR3 nucleotide sequence: TGTGCCATCAGCTGGACTAGCGGAACCTACGAGAAGTACTTC. As protein: CAISWTSGTYEKYF.

This clonotype was counted once. The chain carries TRBV6-6 and TRBJ1-1, with D perhaps matching TRBD1 (6 bases). The CDR3 totals 13 residues. Germline V gives CDR1 MNHNY, CDR2 SVGAGI (reference sequence). V lost 6 bases and J lost 5, with 13 bases in between. The DNA of the CDR3 is TGTGCCAGCAGAATTAACAGGGATACTGAAGCTTTCTTT. The encoded protein is CASRINRDTEAFF.

The chain uses TRBV12-3 or TRBV12-4 and TRBJ2-6, with a weak D call TRBD1 (6 bases). The CDR3 is 15 amino acids. The V end was cut by 6 bases, the J end by 3 bases, with 12 bases between. CDR3 nucleotides: TGTGCCAGCAGCCCTAGGGGGATTGGGGCCAACGTCCTGACTTTC. This codes for CASSPRGIGANVLTF.

The J gene is TRBJ1-1, the V gene TRBV12-3 or TRBV12-4, with D tentatively TRBD1 (5 bases). The CDR3 contains 16 residues. V lost 3 bases to trimming and J lost 4 bases, with 18 bases between them. CDR3 in DNA: TGTGCCAGCAGTTTGCCTGGGGCTGGACGGGGCACTGAAGCTTTCTTT. It encodes CASSLPGAGRGTEAFF.

In nucleotides, the CDR3 is TGCAGCGTCAGACAGAACCAAGAGACCCAGTACTTC. Translating gives CSVRQNQETQYF. V usage is TRBV29-1 and J usage is TRBJ2-5; weak D call: TRBD1 (5 bases). Germline V gene sequence: CDR1 SQVTM, CDR2 ANQGSEA. V lost 6 bases, J lost 0 bases, and 8 bases lay in between. This CDR3 region has 12 residues.

This chain connects TRBV13 to TRBJ1-4, with D unresolved. V gave up 5 bases and J gave up 8 bases, with 12 bases separating them. The germline V gene has CDR1 PRHDT and CDR2 FYEKMQ (reference sequence). The CDR3 is made up of 13 amino acids. The DNA of the CDR3 is TGTGCCAGCAGCATCCGCTGGGGAGAAAAACTGTTTTTT. Residues: CASSIRWGEKLFF.

The chain employs TRBV21-1 and TRBJ1-2. TRBV21-1 is shown as a pseudogene. The CDR3 has 15 residues. CDR3 region: CASSKGRRANYGYTF. The CDR3, as DNA: TGTGCCAGCAGCAAAGGGCGCCGAGCTAACTATGGCTACACCTTC.

Regarding this clonotype: Germline is not matched at one junction end, which may reflect a read error. The chain employs TRBV20-1 and TRBJ2-1; D ambiguous. The germline CDR1 and CDR2 sequences are DFQATT and SNEGSKA (reference sequence). The CDR3 sequence is 10 residues long. CDR3 DNA: TGCAGTGCTTTGCGTTATGAACAGTTCTTC. Translation: CSALRYEQFF.

The chain combines TRBV9 with TRBJ2-1; 9 nucleotides align to TRBD2. J gave up 7 bases and V 3 bases, and 11 bases lay outside the gene matches. The CDR3 has 16 residues. CDR1 and CDR2 from the germline V gene are SGDLS and YYNGEE. CDR3 sequence: CASSASLAGGPNEQFF. Here the CDR3 DNA reads TGTGCCAGCAGCGCCTCTCTGGCGGGAGGGCCAAATGAGCAGTTCTTC. The full variable domain, completed using reference TRBV9 and TRBJ2-1, is DSGVTQTPKHLITATGQRVTLRCSPRSGDLSVYWYQQSLDQGLQFLIQYYNGEERAKGNILERFSAQQFPDLHSELNLSSLELGDSALYFCASSASLAGGPNEQFFGPGTRLTVL.

The sample holds a few counts of this clonotype. V gene TRBV7-9 combines with J gene TRBJ2-2, with D unclear. The CDR3 contains 14 residues. V was shortened by 1 base and J by 1 base, with 4 bases between the two germline ends. Germline CDR1 and CDR2: SEHNR and FQNEAQ (reference sequence). As DNA, the CDR3 is TGTGCCAGCAGCTTAGACGAGAACACCGGGGAGCTGTTTTTT. Its translation: CASSLDENTGELFF.

The chain carries TRBV29-1 and TRBJ2-7, with TRBD1 matching over 7 bases. The CDR3 has 16 residues. Germline trimming cut 2 bases from V and 0 bases from J; bases unmatched to any gene: 10. Germline CDR1 reads SQVTM; CDR2 reads ANQGSEA. The CDR3 region is CSVERDSPSGSYEQYF. The CDR3 DNA follows: TGCAGCGTTGAACGGGACAGCCCATCAGGCTCCTACGAGCAGTACTTC.

The CDR3 is CSAPRPFSPAGDEQYF. The CDR3 coding sequence is TGCAGTGCTCCCCGGCCGTTTTCGCCCGCGGGGGACGAGCAGTACTTC. The rearrangement links TRBV20-1 to TRBJ2-5, with 7 positions matching TRBD2. The J call may be in error: the DNA end matches TRBJ2-7 better. This CDR3 is built from 16 residues. Germline CDR1 is DFQATT and CDR2 is SNEGSKA (reference sequence).

The chain recombines TRBV10-3 with TRBJ1-5; D gene unclear. V lost 3 bases and J lost 4, with 10 bases in between. Germline V gene data show CDR1 as ENHRY and CDR2 as SYGVKD. The CDR3 length is 14 residues. The CDR3 region has the DNA TGTGCCATCAGTGACTCAAAACGTAATCAGCCCCAGCATTTT. Translating gives CAISDSKRNQPQHF.

The rearrangement uses TRBV9 and TRBJ1-1; 10 bases are shared with TRBD1. This CDR3 region has 14 residues. CDR1 is SGDLS, CDR2 YYNGEE, per germline. V dropped 3 bases and J dropped 8; count of bases not matched to a gene: 7. DNA of the CDR3: TGTGCCAGCAGCGGACCGGGGACAGGGGCCGAAGCTTTCTTT. This gives the protein CASSGPGTGAEAFF.